This T cell receptor (beta chain) was recorded in a study of T-cell memory formation after mild COVID-19 (dated by TCRdb to the early 2020s). As for the study more broadly: TCR sequence clusters from the two donors were largely donor specific. In a couple of donors, T-cell clones that expanded and contracted after mild COVID-19 were tracked by sequencing TCRalpha and TCRbeta repertoires over time. Two young, previously healthy adult volunteers made up the cohort, one male and one female.

PBMCs were isolated by Ficoll-Paque density gradient centrifugation. This clonotype was counted ten times or more. Its antigen is unknown. Per-base qualities were not stored, and no clone one base away is much larger. V loses 2 bases at its end and J loses 2 bases; junction bases beyond the gene matches: 2. The CDR3 contains 15 residues, cysteine and phenylalanine counted. Just the 45-base CDR3 DNA is kept, in frame starting at base 1. In the germline V gene, CDR1 corresponds to SGHRS and CDR2 to YFSETQ. Study-wide conclusions, independent of this receptor: Some responding clones were detected in pre-infection memory, suggesting pre-existing cross-reactive memory T cells joined the SARS-CoV-2 response. Clones contracting from day 15 to 85 had balanced CD4/CD8 phenotypes, while a second wave expanding from day 15 to 37 was biased towards CD4+. SARS-CoV-2 specificity was not confirmed for the second-wave clones peaking on day 37. Contracting CD4+ clones were found mainly in CM and EM memory subsets, while CD8+ clones were enriched in EMRA. The study covered only two mild cases, and larger cohorts including severe cases with pre-infection samples were considered necessary.

The run used an Illumina NovaSeq 6000. TCRalpha and TCRbeta cDNA libraries were constructed by 5'RACE with constant-segment primers, with sample barcodes and unique molecular identifiers being introduced. RNA was extracted from every sample with Trizol reagent. The libraries were amplified in two PCR steps, and the second step added a second sample barcode and Illumina TruSeq adapters. Sequencing of the libraries was done on an Illumina NovaSeq, producing 2 x 150 bp paired-end reads. Under the source paper's analysis protocol: With migec v1.2.7, reads were demultiplexed and then collapsed into UMI-guided consensus sequences. Using mixcr v2.1.11, UMI consensuses were aligned to TRA and TRB V and J templates and then assembled into clonotypes. A clonotype was counted as expanded or contracted only when both edgeR and NoisET called the clonotype significant, with the noise models trained on biological replicates. edgeR calls used a false discovery rate-adjusted p below 0.01 and a log2 fold-change threshold of 1. PCA with hierarchical clustering of max-normalized trajectories of the 1000 most abundant clonotypes was used as exploratory dynamics analysis. The CD4 or CD8 phenotype of responding clones was assigned using the separately sequenced CD4+ and CD8+ repertoires. Through fastp at Q25 and MiXCR, TCRdb rebuilt clones from the public reads, retaining in-frame beta chains. Identical CDR3 protein sequences are pooled into one entry, listed with their most common genes and DNA. The V and J calls follow TCRdb's processing rather than the paper's. The table for this sample lists under 300,000 distinct CDR3 sequences; about a sixth of them were counted only once. Of the sample, 22% is held by the ten largest clones.

The sequence links TRBV5-1 to TRBJ2-3; the junction holds 10 bases that match TRBD2. The sample consisted of PBMCs or a T cell subset sorted from them (not recorded which). This TCR was sampled from a man between 18 and 35 years old who had mild COVID-19 (a few samples of this study predate the infection). The sample titles of this study are shuffled in the database, so cell type and time point are left out; the donor was told from shared clones. The sequenced DNA: TGCGCCAGCAGCTTAGCGGGGGGGCCCACAGATACGCAGTATTTT. Its protein product is CASSLAGGPTDTQYF.